This T cell receptor beta chain was found in a study of cytomegalovirus exposure and HLA in healthy donors. This clone appeared a few times. Its antigen is not known. PCR was performed using 60 Vbeta and 13 Jbeta primers. The protocol was immunoSEQ multiplex PCR, while the TCRdb copy is restricted to in-frame clones and leaves out a portion. This table has roughly 170,000 clones, 65% to 90% appearing once. Study-wide findings and caveats: V- and J-gene trimming in TCR beta was tied to a missense DCLRE1C variant by an analysis performed later. Overall, approximately 150 TCR beta chains were annotated as cytomegalovirus-associated. A later analysis associated 15,000 to 20,000 TCR beta sequences with HLA alleles at a 0.05 false discovery rate. Among the sequence variants, a highly shared cluster was likely an artifact of sequencing.

The CDR3 totals 16 residues. V was cut by 6 bases and J by 6 bases, with 21 bases left in between. In germline, CDR1 is LGHNT, CDR2 FRNRAP. The receptor was isolated from a girl aged 2 to 9 in good health and CMV-seropositive. This chain uses TRBV12-5 with TRBJ1-5; D unclear. What was sequenced was PBMCs. The CDR3: CASGPGGGRVGQPQHF. CDR3 bases: TGTGCTAGTGGCCCCGGAGGTGGGAGGGTAGGTCAGCCCCAGCATTTT. Variable domain in full (rest from reference TRBV12-5 and TRBJ1-5): DARVTQTPRHKVTEMGQEVTMRCQPILGHNTVFWYRQTMMQGLELLAYFRNRAPLDDSGMPKDRFSAEMPDATLATLKIQPSEPRDSAVYFCASGPGGGRVGQPQHFGDGTRLSIL.